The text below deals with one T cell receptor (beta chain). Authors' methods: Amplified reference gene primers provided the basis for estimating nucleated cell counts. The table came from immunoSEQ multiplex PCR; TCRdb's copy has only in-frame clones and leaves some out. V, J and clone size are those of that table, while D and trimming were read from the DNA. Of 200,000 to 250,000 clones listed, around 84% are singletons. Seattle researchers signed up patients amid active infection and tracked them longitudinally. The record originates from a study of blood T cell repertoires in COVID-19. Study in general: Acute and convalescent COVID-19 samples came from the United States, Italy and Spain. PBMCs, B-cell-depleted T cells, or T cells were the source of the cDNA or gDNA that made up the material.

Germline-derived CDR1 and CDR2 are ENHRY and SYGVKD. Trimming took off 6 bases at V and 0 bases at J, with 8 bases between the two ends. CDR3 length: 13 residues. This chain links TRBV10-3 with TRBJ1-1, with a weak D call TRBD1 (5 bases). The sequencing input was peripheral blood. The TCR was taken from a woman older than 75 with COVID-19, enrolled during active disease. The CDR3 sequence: CAIREGVNTEAFF. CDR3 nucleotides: TGTGCCATCAGGGAAGGGGTGAACACTGAAGCTTTCTTT.